This T cell receptor (beta chain) was captured by sequencing in a study of Graves' ophthalmopathy and Graves' hyperthyroidism. Overall study: Peripheral blood was obtained at first diagnosis, ahead of any treatment. General study points: Most thyroid clonotypes expanded beyond 0.001 frequency were also found in blood.

The germline CDR1 and CDR2 sequences are MNHEY and SVGAGI. The length of the CDR3 is 17 residues. V dropped 1 base and J dropped 5 bases, with 15 bases sitting between them. This clonotype was seen ten or more times. Its antigen is as yet unknown. Amplified material comprised TCR beta CDR3 regions derived from RNA transcripts. First-round RT-PCR used HTBI primers; second-round multiplex PCR followed. TCRdb reprocessed the multiplex PCR reads with MiXCR, giving one entry per CDR3 protein. The table has roughly 610,000 distinct CDR3 sequences, around a fifth seen once. Other autoimmune diseases, uncontrolled infections, pregnancy or lactation excluded patients from enrollment.

Sequencing was carried out using peripheral blood. The chain links TRBV6-5 to TRBJ1-6; no reliable D call. This TCR derives from a woman between 18 and 29 years old with stable Graves' hyperthyroidism. Some clones in this sample may be carry-over from other donors' samples. This CDR3 reads CASSYYPPGEDNSPLHF. In nucleotides, the CDR3 is TGTGCCAGCAGTTACTACCCTCCGGGTGAGGATAATTCACCCCTCCACTTT.